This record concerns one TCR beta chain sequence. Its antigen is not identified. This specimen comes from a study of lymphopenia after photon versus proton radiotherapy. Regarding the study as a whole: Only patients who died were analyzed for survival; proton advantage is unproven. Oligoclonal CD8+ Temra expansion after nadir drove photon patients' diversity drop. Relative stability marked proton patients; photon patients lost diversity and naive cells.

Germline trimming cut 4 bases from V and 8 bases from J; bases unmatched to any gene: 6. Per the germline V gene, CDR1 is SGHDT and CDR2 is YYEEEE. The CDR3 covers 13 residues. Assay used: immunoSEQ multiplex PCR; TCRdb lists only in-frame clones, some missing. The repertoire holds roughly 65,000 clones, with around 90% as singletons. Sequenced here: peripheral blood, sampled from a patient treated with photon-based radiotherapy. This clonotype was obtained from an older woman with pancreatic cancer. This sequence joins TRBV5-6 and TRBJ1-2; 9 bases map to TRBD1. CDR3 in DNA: TGTGCCAGCAGCCGGACAGGGGTAGAGGGCTACACCTTC. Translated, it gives CASSRTGVEGYTF.